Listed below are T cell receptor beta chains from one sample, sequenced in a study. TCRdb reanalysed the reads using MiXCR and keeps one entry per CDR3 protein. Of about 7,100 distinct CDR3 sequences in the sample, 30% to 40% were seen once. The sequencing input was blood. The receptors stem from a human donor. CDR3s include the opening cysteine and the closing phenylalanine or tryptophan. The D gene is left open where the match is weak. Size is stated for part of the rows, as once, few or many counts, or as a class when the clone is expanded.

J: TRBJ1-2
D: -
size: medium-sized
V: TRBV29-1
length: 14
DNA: TGCAGCGTGCGTGGGGGGGAATATAACTATGGCTACACCTTC
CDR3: CSVRGGEYNYGYTF

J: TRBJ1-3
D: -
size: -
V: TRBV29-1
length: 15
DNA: TGCAGCAGTTCGATAAGCGGCCGACCTGGAAACACCATATATTTT
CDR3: CSSSISGRPGNTIYF

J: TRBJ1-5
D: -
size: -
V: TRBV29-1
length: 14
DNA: TGCAGCGTTGGACGAGACAGGCTGGATGAGCCCCAGCATTTT
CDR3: CSVGRDRLDEPQHF

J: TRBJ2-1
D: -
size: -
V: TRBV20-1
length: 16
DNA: TGCAGTAGCAGCAGTTCGATAAGCGGGCCATGGAGGGAGCAGTTCTTC
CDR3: CSSSSSISGPWREQFF

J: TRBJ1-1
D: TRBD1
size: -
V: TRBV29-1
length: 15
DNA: TGCAGCGTCCTCGGGACAGGGGCCGCGGACACTGAAGCTTTCTTT
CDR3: CSVLGTGAADTEAFF

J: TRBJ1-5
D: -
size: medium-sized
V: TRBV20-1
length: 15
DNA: TGCAGTGCTAGAGAATCCGGGGGCGAGGGTCAGCCCCAGCATTTT
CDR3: CSARESGGEGQPQHF

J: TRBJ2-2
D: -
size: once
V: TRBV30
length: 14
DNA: -
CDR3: CAMEGVGYAGSCFF

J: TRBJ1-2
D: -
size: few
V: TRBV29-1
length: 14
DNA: TGCAGCGTGCCCGCGCGGGGAAGAAACTATGGCTACACCTTC
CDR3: CSVPARGRNYGYTF

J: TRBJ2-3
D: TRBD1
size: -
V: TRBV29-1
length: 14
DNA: TGCAGCGTTGAAGGGACAGGGCAGACAGATACGCAGTATTTT
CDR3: CSVEGTGQTDTQYF

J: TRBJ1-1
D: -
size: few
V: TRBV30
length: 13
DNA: TGTGCCTGGAGTGTAGGTCCGAAAAGTGAAGCTTTCTTT
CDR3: CAWSVGPKSEAFF

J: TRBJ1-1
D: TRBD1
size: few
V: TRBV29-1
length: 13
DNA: TGCAGCGTTGTCCCGGGACAGGGCACTGAAGCTTTCTTT
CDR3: CSVVPGQGTEAFF

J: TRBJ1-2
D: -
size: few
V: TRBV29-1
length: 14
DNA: TGCAGCGTTGAAGAGGCCGGACTGGGTTATGGCTACACCTTC
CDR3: CSVEEAGLGYGYTF

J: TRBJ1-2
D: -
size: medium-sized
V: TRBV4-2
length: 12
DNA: TGTGCCAGCAGCCAATGGACGGGTGGCTACACCTTC
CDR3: CASSQWTGGYTF

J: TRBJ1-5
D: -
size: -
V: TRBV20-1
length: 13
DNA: TGCAGTGCTACAGACATCCAGGGTTCACCCCAGCATTTT
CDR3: CSATDIQGSPQHF

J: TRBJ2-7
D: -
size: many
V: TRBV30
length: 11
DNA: TGTGCCTGGAGTGAATCCTACGAGCAGTACTTC
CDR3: CAWSESYEQYF

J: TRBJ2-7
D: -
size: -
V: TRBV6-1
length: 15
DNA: TGTGCCAGCAGTGAACAAGCCGGTATCTCCTACGAGCAGTGCTTC
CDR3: CASSEQAGISYEQCF

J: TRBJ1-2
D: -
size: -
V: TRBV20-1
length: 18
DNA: TGCAGTTCGATAAGCGGCCGCCATGGAGGGTTCCGGGGGGTTGGCTACACCTTC
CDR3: CSSISGRHGGFRGVGYTF

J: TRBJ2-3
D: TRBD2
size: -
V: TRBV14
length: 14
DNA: TGTGCCAGCAGCCCTGGACTAGCGGGAGATACGCAGTATTTT
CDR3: CASSPGLAGDTQYF

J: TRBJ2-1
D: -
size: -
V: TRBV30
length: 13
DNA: TGTGCCTGGAGTCCCCGGGAGTGGGAGACCCAGTTCTTC
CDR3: CAWSPREWETQFF

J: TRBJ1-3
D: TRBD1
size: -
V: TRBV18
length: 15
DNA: TGTGCCAGCTCACAACCGGACAGGGGGCGAAACACCATATATTTT
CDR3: CASSQPDRGRNTIYF

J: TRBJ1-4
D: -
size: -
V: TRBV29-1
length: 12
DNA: TGCAGCGTTGAAGGAGGTAGTGAAAAACTGTTTTTT
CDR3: CSVEGGSEKLFF

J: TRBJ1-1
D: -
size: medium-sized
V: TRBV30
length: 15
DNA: TGTGCCTGGAGTAATAGGGTAGGGGTGAACACTGAAGCTTTCTTT
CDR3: CAWSNRVGVNTEAFF

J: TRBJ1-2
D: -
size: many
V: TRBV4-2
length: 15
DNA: TGTGCCAGCAGCCAAGATGGCAGCTCTAACTATGGCTACACCTTC
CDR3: CASSQDGSSNYGYTF

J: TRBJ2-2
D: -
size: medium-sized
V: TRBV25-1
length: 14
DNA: TGTGCCAGCAGTGAACAGGGAACGCCCGGGGAGCTGTTTTTT
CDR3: CASSEQGTPGELFF

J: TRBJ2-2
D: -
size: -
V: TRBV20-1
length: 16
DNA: TGCAGTGCTAGTCAGGCGATGGACGAGGACACCGGGGAGCTGTTTTTT
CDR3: CSASQAMDEDTGELFF

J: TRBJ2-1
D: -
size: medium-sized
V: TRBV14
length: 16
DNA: TGTGCCAGCAGCCAAGAATTGACGGGAGCCTACAATGAGCAGTTCTTC
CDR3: CASSQELTGAYNEQFF

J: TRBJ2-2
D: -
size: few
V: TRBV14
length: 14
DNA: TGTGCCAGCAGCCAAGGAGGTAGGAACAATGAGCTGTTTTTT
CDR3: CASSQGGRNNELFF